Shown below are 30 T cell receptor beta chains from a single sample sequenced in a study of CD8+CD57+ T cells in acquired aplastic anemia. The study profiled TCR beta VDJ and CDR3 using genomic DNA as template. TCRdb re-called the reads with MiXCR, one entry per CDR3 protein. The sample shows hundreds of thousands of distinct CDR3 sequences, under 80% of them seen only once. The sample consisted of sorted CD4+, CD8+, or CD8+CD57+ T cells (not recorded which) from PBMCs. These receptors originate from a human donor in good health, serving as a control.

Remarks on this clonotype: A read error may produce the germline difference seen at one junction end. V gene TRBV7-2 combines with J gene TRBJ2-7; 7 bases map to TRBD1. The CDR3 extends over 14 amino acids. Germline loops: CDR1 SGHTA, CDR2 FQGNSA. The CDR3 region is CASRDRVVTDTQYF. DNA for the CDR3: TGTGCCAGTCGCGACAGGGTAGTTACAGATACGCAGTATTTC.

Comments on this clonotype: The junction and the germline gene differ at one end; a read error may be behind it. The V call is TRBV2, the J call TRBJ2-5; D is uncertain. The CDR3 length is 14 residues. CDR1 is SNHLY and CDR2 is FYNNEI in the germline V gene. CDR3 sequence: CASSVENNPADPQF. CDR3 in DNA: TGTGCCAGCAGCGTAGAAAACAACCCAGCAGACCCGCAGTTC.

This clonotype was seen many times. This CDR3 reads CSATIPGTGRTEQFF. CDR3 nucleotide sequence: TGCAGTGCCACTATTCCCGGGACAGGGCGTACTGAGCAGTTCTTC. This chain uses TRBV20-1 with TRBJ2-1, with 9 nucleotides matching TRBD1. Trimming cost V 6 bases and J 9 bases; bases outside gene matches: 15. Germline V gene sequence: CDR1 DFQATT, CDR2 SNEGSKA (reference sequence). CDR3 size: 15 residues.

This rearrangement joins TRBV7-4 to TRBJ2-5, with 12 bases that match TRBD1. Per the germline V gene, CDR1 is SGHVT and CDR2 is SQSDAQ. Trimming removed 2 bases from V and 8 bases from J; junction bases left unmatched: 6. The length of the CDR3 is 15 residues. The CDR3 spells CASSLPGQGAATQYF. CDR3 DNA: TGTGCCAGCAGCTTACCGGGACAGGGGGCCGCTACCCAGTACTTC.

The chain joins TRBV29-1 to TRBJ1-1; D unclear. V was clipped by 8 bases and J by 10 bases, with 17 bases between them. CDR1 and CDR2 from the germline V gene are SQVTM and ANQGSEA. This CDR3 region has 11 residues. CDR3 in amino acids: CSRRPQSAAFF. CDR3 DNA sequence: TGCAGCCGAAGGCCTCAGTCTGCAGCTTTCTTT.

The CDR3 protein is CASSPAGGPEQYF. DNA for the CDR3: TGTGCCAGCAGCCCAGCGGGGGGGCCCGAGCAGTACTTC. V usage is TRBV7-9 and J usage is TRBJ2-7; TRBD2 matches at 10 bases. Trimming cost V 5 bases and J 6 bases; bases outside gene matches: 4. Germline V gene data show CDR1 as SEHNR and CDR2 as FQNEAQ (reference sequence). CDR3 length equals 13 residues.

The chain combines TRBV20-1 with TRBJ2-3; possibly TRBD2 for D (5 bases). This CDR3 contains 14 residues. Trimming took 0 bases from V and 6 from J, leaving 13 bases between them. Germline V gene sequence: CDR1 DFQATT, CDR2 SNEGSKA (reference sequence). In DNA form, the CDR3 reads TGCAGTGCTAGAGATCGAGAGGGAACGGATACGCAGTATTTT. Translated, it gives CSARDREGTDTQYF.

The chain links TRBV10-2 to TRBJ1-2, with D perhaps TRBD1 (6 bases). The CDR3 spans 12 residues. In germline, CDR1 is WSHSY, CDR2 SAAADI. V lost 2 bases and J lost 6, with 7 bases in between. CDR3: CASSEPGDGYTF. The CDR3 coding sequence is TGCGCCAGCAGTGAGCCAGGGGATGGCTACACCTTC.

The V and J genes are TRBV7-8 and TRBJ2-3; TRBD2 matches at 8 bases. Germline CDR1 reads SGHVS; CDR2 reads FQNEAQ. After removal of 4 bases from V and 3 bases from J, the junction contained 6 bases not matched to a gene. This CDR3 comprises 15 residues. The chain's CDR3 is CASSSCAGGTDTQYF. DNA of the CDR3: TGTGCCAGCAGCTCCTGCGCGGGGGGAACAGATACGCAGTATTTT.

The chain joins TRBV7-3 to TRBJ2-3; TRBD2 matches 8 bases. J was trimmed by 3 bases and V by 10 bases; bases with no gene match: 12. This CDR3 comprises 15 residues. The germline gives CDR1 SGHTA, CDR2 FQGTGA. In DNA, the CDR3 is TGTGCCACCCGCCGGGGGGGCACCTCAACAGATACGCAGTATTTT. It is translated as CATRRGGTSTDTQYF. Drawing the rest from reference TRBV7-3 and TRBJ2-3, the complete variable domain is GAGVSQTPSNKVTEKGKYVELRCDPISGHTALYWYRQSLGQGPEFLIYFQGTGAADDSGLPNDRFFAVRPEGSVSTLKIQRTERGDSAVYLCATRRGGTSTDTQYFGPGTRLTVL.

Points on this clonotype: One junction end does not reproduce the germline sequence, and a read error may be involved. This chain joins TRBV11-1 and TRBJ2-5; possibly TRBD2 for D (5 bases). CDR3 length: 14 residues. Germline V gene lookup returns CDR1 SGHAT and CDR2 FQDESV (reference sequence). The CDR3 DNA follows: TGCGCCAGCAGCTTGCGGGCGTTGAATGAGACCCAGTACTTC. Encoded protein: CASSLRALNETQYF.

The CDR3 DNA sequence: TGTGCCAGCAGTCATGGTCGACAGGGGGCCCCCGAGCAGTACGTC. Amino acids: CASSHGRQGAPEQYV. The chain is built from TRBV7-9 and TRBJ2-7; 10 nucleotides agree with TRBD1. In germline, CDR1 is SEHNR, CDR2 FQNEAQ (reference sequence). Trimming cost V 6 bases and J 6 bases; bases outside gene matches: 11. The CDR3 contains 15 residues.

The DNA for the CDR3 is TGCAGTGCTAACCACGGGACAGGGGCCTCGGAGCAGTACTTC. Its translation: CSANHGTGASEQYF. The V and J genes are TRBV20-1 and TRBJ2-7; TRBD1 agrees at 10 bases. V was pared by 4 bases and J by 7 bases, with 10 bases of the junction left unmatched. This CDR3 contains 14 residues. CDR1 DFQATT and CDR2 SNEGSKA come from the germline V gene (reference sequence).

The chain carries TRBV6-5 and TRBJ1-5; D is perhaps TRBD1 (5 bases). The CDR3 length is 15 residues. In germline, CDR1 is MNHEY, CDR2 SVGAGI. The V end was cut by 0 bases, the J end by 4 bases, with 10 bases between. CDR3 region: CASSYSGLQNQPQHF. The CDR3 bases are TGTGCCAGCAGTTACTCGGGACTACAAAATCAGCCCCAGCATTTT.

The CDR3 DNA follows: TGTGCCAGCAGTGACGGGGAGCTGTTTTTT. It translates to CASSDGELFF. The rearrangement links TRBV6-4 to TRBJ2-2; D gene ambiguous. Trimming took off 2 bases at V and 8 bases at J, with 0 bases between the two ends. In germline, CDR1 is MRHNA, CDR2 SNTAGT. The CDR3 consists of 10 residues.

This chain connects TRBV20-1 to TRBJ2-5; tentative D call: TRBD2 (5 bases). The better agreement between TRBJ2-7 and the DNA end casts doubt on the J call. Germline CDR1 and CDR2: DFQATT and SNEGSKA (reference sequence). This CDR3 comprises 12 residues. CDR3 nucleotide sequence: TGCAGTGCCGCACGGGAAGTCTACGAGCAGTACTTC. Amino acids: CSAAREVYEQYF.

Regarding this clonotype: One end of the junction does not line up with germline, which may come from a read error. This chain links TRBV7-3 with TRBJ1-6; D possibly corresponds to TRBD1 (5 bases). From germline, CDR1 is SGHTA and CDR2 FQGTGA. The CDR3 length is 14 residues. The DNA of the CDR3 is TGTGCCAGCGACTCAGGGATACCTAATTCTCCCCTCCACTTT. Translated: CASDSGIPNSPLHF.

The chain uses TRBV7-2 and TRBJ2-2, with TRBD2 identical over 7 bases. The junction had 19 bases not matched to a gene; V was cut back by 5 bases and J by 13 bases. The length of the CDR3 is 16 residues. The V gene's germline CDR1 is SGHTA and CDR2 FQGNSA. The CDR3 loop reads CASSRRWGLNTGGLFF. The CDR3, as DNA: TGTGCCAGCAGCCGCCGTTGGGGACTAAACACCGGCGGGCTGTTTTTT.

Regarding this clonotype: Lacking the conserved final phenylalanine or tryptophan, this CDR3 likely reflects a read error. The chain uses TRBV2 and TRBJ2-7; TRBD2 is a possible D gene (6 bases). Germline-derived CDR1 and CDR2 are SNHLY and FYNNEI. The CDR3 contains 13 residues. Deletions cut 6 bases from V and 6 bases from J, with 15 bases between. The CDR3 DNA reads TGTGCCAGCAGCTTAGCGGAATATGGCGAGCAGTACCTG. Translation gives CASSLAEYGEQYL.

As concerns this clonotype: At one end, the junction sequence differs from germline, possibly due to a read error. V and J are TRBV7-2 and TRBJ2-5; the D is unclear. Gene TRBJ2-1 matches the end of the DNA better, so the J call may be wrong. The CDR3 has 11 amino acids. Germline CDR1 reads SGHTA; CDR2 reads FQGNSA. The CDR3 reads CASSFGNKQFF. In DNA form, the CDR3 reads TGTGCCAGCAGTTTCGGCAATAAGCAGTTCTTC.

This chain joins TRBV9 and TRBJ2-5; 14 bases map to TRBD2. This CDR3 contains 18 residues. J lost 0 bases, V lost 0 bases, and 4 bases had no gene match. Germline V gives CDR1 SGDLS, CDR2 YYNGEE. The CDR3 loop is CASSVVGTSGGHQETQYF. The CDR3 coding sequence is TGTGCCAGCAGCGTAGTGGGGACTAGCGGGGGTCACCAAGAGACCCAGTACTTC.

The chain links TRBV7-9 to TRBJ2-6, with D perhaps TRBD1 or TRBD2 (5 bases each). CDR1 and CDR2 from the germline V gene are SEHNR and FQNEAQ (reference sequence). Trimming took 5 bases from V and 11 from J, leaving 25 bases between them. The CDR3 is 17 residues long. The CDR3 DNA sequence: TGTGCCAGCAGCCCCCGGACGGGGCTGAGTGGGGCGTACGTCCTGACTTTC. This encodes CASSPRTGLSGAYVLTF.

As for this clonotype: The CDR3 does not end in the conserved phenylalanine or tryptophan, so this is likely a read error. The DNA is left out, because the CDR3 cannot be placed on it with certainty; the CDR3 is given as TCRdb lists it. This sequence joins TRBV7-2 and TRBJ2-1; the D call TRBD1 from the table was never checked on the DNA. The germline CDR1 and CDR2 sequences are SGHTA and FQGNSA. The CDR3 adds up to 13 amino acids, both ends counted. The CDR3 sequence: CASSADMGNEHFY.

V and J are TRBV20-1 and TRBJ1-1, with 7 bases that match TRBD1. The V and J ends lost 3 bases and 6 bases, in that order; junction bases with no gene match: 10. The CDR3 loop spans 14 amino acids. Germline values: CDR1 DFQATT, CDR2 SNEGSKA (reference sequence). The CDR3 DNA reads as TGCAGTGCTAGCCCGACAGGGAACTCCCCTGAAGCTTTCTTT. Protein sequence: CSASPTGNSPEAFF.

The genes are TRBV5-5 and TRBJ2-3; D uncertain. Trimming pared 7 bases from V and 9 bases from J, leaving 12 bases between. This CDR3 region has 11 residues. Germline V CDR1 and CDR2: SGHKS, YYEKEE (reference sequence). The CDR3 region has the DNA TGTGCCAGCCCCTCACCACAGACGCAGTATTTT. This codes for CASPSPQTQYF.

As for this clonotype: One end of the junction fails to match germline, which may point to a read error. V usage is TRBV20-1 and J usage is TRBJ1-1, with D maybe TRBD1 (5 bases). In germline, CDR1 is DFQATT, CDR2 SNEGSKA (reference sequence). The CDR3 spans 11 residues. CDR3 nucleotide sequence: TGCAGTGCTAGGTTGGGGACTGACGGTATCTTT. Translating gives CSARLGTDGIF.

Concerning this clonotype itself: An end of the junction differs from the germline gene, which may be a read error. DNA of the CDR3: TGTGCCAGCAGCGCAGGAAGCGGCTCCGACGAGCAGTACTTC. Translation gives CASSAGSGSDEQYF. The rearrangement links TRBV7-8 to TRBJ2-7; possibly TRBD2 for D (5 bases). CDR1 is SGHVS, CDR2 FQNEAQ, per germline. The CDR3 is 14 residues long. Looking up the rest from reference TRBV7-8 and TRBJ2-7 gives the full variable domain: GAGVSQSPRYKVAKRGQDVALRCDPISGHVSLFWYQQALGQGPEFLTYFQNEAQLDKSGLPSDRFFAERPEGSVSTLKIQRTQQEDSAVYLCASSAGSGSDEQYFGPGTRLTVT.

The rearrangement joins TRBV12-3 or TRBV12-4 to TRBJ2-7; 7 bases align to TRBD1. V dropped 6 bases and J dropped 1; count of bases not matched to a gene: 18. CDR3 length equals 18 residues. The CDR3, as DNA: TGTGCCAGCAGCGATCATCCAGACGGGACAGCCCTTTCCTACGAGCAGTACGTC. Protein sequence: CASSDHPDGTALSYEQYV.

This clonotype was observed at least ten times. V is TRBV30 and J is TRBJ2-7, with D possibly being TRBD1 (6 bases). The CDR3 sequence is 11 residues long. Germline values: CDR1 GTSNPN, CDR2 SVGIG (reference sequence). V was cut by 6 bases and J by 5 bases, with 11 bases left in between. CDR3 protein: CACGQIHEQYF. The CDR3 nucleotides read TGTGCCTGTGGACAGATCCACGAGCAGTACTTC.

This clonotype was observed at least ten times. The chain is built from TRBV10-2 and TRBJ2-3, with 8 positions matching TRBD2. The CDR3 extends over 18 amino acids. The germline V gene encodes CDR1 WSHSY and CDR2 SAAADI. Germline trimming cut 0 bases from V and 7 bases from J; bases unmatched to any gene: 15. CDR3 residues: CASSESPSGGLFGHTQYF. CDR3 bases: TGCGCCAGCAGTGAGTCTCCCAGCGGGGGACTCTTTGGCCATACGCAGTATTTT.